Listed below are T cell receptor beta chains from one sample, sequenced in a study of control samples from healthy donors and cancer patients. Measured with immunoSEQ multiplex PCR; TCRdb has only the in-frame clones, and not every one. The table lists about 120,000 clones, 85% to 95% of them singletons. Sequencing was done on a sample of blood. These receptors were obtained from a man aged 25-40 years in good health. Each CDR3 is given with its conserved first and last residue. Fields, in order: D gene, V gene, clone size, J gene, CDR3 protein, CDR3 DNA. A D gene is named only where the DNA matches it firmly. Some rows have no size entry. The others give once, few or many, or a class for an expanded clone.

D gene: -; V gene: TRBV19; clone size: -; J gene: TRBJ1-5; CDR3 protein: CASEAHVVRNQPQHF; CDR3 DNA: TGTGCCAGTGAGGCCCACGTAGTTCGCAATCAGCCCCAGCATTTT
D gene: -; V gene: TRBV7-8; clone size: -; J gene: TRBJ1-4; CDR3 protein: CASSLVRVQDTTNEKLFF; CDR3 DNA: TGTGCCAGCAGCTTAGTTCGAGTGCAGGATACAACTAATGAAAAACTGTTTTTT
D gene: TRBD1; V gene: TRBV7-9; clone size: -; J gene: TRBJ1-5; CDR3 protein: CASSFQGAPGQPQHF; CDR3 DNA: TGTGCCAGCAGTTTCCAGGGGGCGCCGGGTCAGCCCCAGCATTTT
D gene: TRBD2; V gene: TRBV7-9; clone size: -; J gene: TRBJ2-5; CDR3 protein: CASSLTGLAIETQYF; CDR3 DNA: TGTGCCAGCAGCTTAACGGGACTAGCTATAGAGACCCAGTACTTC
D gene: -; V gene: TRBV29-1; clone size: -; J gene: TRBJ2-7; CDR3 protein: CSVVDKSYEQYF; CDR3 DNA: TGCAGCGTTGTTGATAAGAGTTACGAGCAGTACTTC
D gene: -; V gene: TRBV7-2; clone size: -; J gene: TRBJ2-5; CDR3 protein: CASSSATARRQETQYF; CDR3 DNA: TGTGCCAGCAGCTCAGCGACGGCCAGGCGACAAGAGACCCAGTACTTC
D gene: -; V gene: TRBV2; clone size: -; J gene: TRBJ1-2; CDR3 protein: CASRWETGYGYTF; CDR3 DNA: TGTGCCAGCAGGTGGGAAACTGGCTATGGCTACACCTTC
D gene: -; V gene: TRBV6-5; clone size: -; J gene: TRBJ2-2; CDR3 protein: CASSYPTGVNTGELFF; CDR3 DNA: TGTGCCAGCAGTTACCCGACAGGCGTGAACACCGGGGAGCTGTTTTTT
D gene: -; V gene: TRBV13; clone size: -; J gene: TRBJ2-1; CDR3 protein: CASSFLTATGEQFF; CDR3 DNA: TGTGCCAGCAGCTTCTTGACAGCGACGGGCGAGCAGTTCTTC
D gene: TRBD2; V gene: TRBV6-1; clone size: -; J gene: TRBJ2-1; CDR3 protein: CASSAPGTSGLNEQFF; CDR3 DNA: TGTGCCAGCAGTGCCCCCGGGACTAGCGGCCTCAATGAGCAGTTCTTC
D gene: -; V gene: TRBV9; clone size: -; J gene: TRBJ1-6; CDR3 protein: CASSPGGGFTPLHF; CDR3 DNA: TGTGCCAGCAGCCCCGGCGGAGGGTTCACACCCCTCCACTTT
D gene: -; V gene: TRBV29-1; clone size: -; J gene: TRBJ2-1; CDR3 protein: CSVGHNEQFF; CDR3 DNA: TGCAGCGTTGGTCACAATGAGCAGTTCTTC
D gene: -; V gene: TRBV12-3/TRBV12-4; clone size: -; J gene: TRBJ1-1; CDR3 protein: CASSRVGREAFF; CDR3 DNA: TGTGCCAGCAGCCGGGTGGGGCGAGAAGCTTTCTTT
D gene: TRBD1; V gene: TRBV18; clone size: once; J gene: TRBJ2-3; CDR3 protein: CASSPLLGQDTDTQYF; CDR3 DNA: TGTGCCAGCTCACCACTACTAGGACAGGACACAGATACGCAGTATTTT
D gene: -; V gene: TRBV2; clone size: -; J gene: TRBJ1-4; CDR3 protein: CASNLYGREEKLFF; CDR3 DNA: TGTGCCAGCAACTTGTACGGTCGGGAAGAAAAACTGTTTTTT
D gene: -; V gene: TRBV29-1; clone size: -; J gene: TRBJ1-1; CDR3 protein: CSVDREWSEAFF; CDR3 DNA: TGCAGCGTTGACAGGGAGTGGAGTGAAGCTTTCTTT
D gene: -; V gene: TRBV7-2; clone size: -; J gene: TRBJ1-3; CDR3 protein: CASSLARVGNTIYF; CDR3 DNA: TGTGCCAGCAGCTTAGCGCGAGTGGGAAACACCATATATTTT
D gene: -; V gene: TRBV23-1; clone size: -; J gene: TRBJ1-5; CDR3 protein: CASSPHEGPNQPQHF; CDR3 DNA: TGCGCCAGCAGTCCCCATGAGGGGCCCAATCAGCCCCAGCATTTT
D gene: TRBD1; V gene: TRBV12-5; clone size: -; J gene: TRBJ1-5; CDR3 protein: CASGLSRQGRQPQHF; CDR3 DNA: TGTGCTAGTGGTTTGTCCCGACAGGGGAGACAGCCCCAGCATTTT
D gene: -; V gene: TRBV6-4; clone size: -; J gene: TRBJ2-1; CDR3 protein: CASSTDSPGGNEQFF; CDR3 DNA: TGTGCCAGCAGTACTGACAGTCCAGGAGGCAATGAGCAGTTCTTC
D gene: -; V gene: TRBV19; clone size: -; J gene: TRBJ1-6; CDR3 protein: CASSIGPSMWGSPLHF; CDR3 DNA: TGTGCCAGTAGTATAGGACCGTCCATGTGGGGTTCACCCCTCCACTTT